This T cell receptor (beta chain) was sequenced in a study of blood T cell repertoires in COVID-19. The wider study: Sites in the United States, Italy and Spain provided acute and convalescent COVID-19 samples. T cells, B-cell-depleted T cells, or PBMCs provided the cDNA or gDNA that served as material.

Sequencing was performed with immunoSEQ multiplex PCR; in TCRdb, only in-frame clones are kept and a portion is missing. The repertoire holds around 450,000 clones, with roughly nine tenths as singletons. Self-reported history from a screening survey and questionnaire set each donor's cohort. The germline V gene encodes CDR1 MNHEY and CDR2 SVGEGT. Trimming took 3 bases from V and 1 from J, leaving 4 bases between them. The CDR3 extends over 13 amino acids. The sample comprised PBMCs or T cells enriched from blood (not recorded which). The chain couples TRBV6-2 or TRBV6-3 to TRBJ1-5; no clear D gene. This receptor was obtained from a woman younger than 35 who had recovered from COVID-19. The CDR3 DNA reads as TGTGCCAGCAGTTATATGAGCAATCAGCCCCAGCATTTT. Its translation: CASSYMSNQPQHF.